The sequence of this TCR beta chain was determined in a study of T-cell reconstitution after alpha-beta-depleted transplantation in children. Study conclusions and caveats: Newly made T cells mostly supplied T-cell counts and diversity one year after transplant. Alpha-beta T cells present about two months after transplant were reported to originate from several hundred expanded graft clones.

CDR1 and CDR2 (germline): SGHRS, YFSETQ. V lost 4 bases and J lost 6; bases outside the gene matches: 5. The CDR3 loop spans 15 amino acids. TCRbeta library construction was performed incorporating unique molecular identifiers. One entry per CDR3 protein, called by TCRdb with MiXCR from the PCR reads. The sample consists of fewer than 550,000 distinct CDR3 sequences, 10% to 13% of them appearing once. This clonotype was found many times. Its antigen is still unknown. The sequence came from a child younger than 10 with inherited bone marrow failure, due to receive a stem cell transplant. This chain connects TRBV5-1 to TRBJ2-1, with 12 bases matching TRBD1. Specimen: PBMCs, collected before TCRalphabeta/CD19-depleted stem cell transplant. The CDR3 is CASSPRDRGLNEQFF. The CDR3 nucleotides read TGCGCCAGCAGCCCCCGGGACAGGGGGCTCAATGAGCAGTTCTTC.